This entry describes one TCR beta chain. This clonotype was detected a few times. Its specific antigen is unknown. Base-call qualities are not available, and no considerably larger clone is one nucleotide away. The data originate from a study of T-cell reconstitution after alpha-beta-depleted transplantation in children (dated by TCRdb to about 2016). For context, the study as a whole: Using TCR repertoire profiling, the study followed T-cell immune reconstitution in a quantitative way in children after TCRalphabeta/CD19-depleted allogeneic hematopoietic cell transplantation. General conclusions and limits of the study: In some patients, high TCRbeta diversity at day 60 was attributed to recipient T cells and intrathymic progenitors that had survived conditioning. Over the following months the frequencies of hyperexpanded clones went down, and after one year T-cell counts and TCRbeta diversity were mostly credited to newly produced T cells. The apparently early recovery of alphabetaT-cell counts about two months after transplant reportedly depended on only several hundred rapidly expanded clones that came from non-depleted graft cells.

The treatment or condition label, read with the paper, signifies: allogeneic hematopoietic cell transplantation with graft depleted of TCRalphabeta T cells and CD19 B cells. TCRalphabeta/CD19-depleted allogeneic hematopoietic cell grafts were given to the transplant recipients, all of whom were children. Libraries were prepared through PCR. Sequenced on an Illumina HiSeq 2500. Molecular barcoding was employed in the preparation of TCR libraries, with unique molecular identifiers being used to normalize TCRbeta repertoire quantification. TCRdb handled the public reads itself, with Q25 trimming in fastp and clone calling in MiXCR, and kept productive beta chains. All rows with the same CDR3 protein become a single entry with the most common DNA and genes. In this sample the table shows roughly 120,000 distinct CDR3 sequences, more than 20% of which occur a single time. Of the sample, roughly 10% is held by the ten largest clones.

This material consisted of PBMCs, mostly from graft donor cells, taken 180 days after TCRalphabeta/CD19-depleted stem cell transplant. This sequence was found in a male patient under 10 years old who had a stem cell transplant for chronic granulomatous disease, so the T cells may come from the graft donor.

The CDR3 reads as follows: CSASSQETQYF. The nucleotide sequence is TGCAGTGCTAGCAGCCAAGAGACCCAGTACTTC. The sequence is built from TRBV20-1 and TRBJ2-5, with the D segment identity uncertain. For CDR1 and CDR2, the germline V gene (reference sequence) lists DFQATT and SNEGSKA. V is reduced by 3 bases and J by 1 base, leaving a spacing of 3 bases between them. The CDR3 contains 11 residues, cysteine and phenylalanine counted. Just CDR3 DNA is preserved here, 33 bases in frame from base 1.